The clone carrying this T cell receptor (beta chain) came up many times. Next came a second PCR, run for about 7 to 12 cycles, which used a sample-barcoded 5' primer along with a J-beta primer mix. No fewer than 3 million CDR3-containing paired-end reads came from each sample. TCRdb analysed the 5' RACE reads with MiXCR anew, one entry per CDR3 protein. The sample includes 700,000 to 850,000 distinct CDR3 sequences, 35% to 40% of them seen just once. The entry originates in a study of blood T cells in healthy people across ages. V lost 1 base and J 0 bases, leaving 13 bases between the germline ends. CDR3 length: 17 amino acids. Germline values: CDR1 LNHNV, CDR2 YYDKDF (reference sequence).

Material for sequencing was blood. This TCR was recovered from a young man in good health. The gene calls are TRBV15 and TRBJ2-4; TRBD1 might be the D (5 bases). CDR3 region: CATSRGAGQLAKNIQYF. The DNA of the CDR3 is TGTGCCACCAGCAGAGGGGCAGGGCAACTAGCCAAAAACATTCAGTACTTC.